Listed here are 30 T cell receptor beta chains from one sample, sequenced in a study of OX40 agonist ivuxolimab in advanced cancers. Assay used: immunoSEQ multiplex PCR; TCRdb lists only in-frame clones, some missing. The data show roughly 110,000 clones, with approximately 90% seen just once and approximately 1.2% held by the top ten. Sequencing used CD4+ or CD8+ T cells sorted from blood, obtained in a trial of the OX40 agonist ivuxolimab. The receptors here all came from an adult with an advanced solid tumor such as melanoma, head and neck, liver or kidney cancer.

The chain links TRBV5-1 to TRBJ1-2; no clear D gene. This CDR3 has 13 residues. V lost 0 bases, J lost 6 bases, and 9 bases lay in between. The germline CDR1 and CDR2 sequences are SGHRS and YFSETQ. CDR3 sequence reads: CASSLDSGNGYTF. Here the CDR3 DNA reads TGCGCCAGCAGCTTGGATTCGGGAAATGGCTACACCTTC.

The chain employs TRBV11-2 and TRBJ1-2, with 10 bases aligning to TRBD1. CDR1 and CDR2 (germline): SGHAT, FQNNGV. Trimming removed 4 bases from V and 8 bases from J; junction bases left unmatched: 10. The CDR3 contains 15 residues. DNA of the CDR3: TGTGCCAGCAGCTCCCAAAGGACAGGGGGAAGCGGCTACACCTTC. Residues: CASSSQRTGGSGYTF.

Regarding this clone: Other DNA sequences in the sample encode the same CDR3. CDR3: CASSPSGSTDTQYF. Written as DNA, the CDR3 is TGTGCCAGCAGCCCTAGCGGGAGCACAGATACGCAGTATTTT. V gene TRBV9 combines with J gene TRBJ2-3; 8 bases are shared with TRBD2. The CDR3 runs to 14 residues. V dropped 4 bases and J dropped 0; count of bases not matched to a gene: 1. Germline V lookup: CDR1 SGDLS, CDR2 YYNGEE. Full variable domain (remainder filled in from reference TRBV9 and TRBJ2-3): DSGVTQTPKHLITATGQRVTLRCSPRSGDLSVYWYQQSLDQGLQFLIQYYNGEERAKGNILERFSAQQFPDLHSELNLSSLELGDSALYFCASSPSGSTDTQYFGPGTRLTVL.

The rearrangement links TRBV27 to TRBJ2-4; TRBD1 aligns across 7 bases. V gave up 6 bases and J gave up 8 bases; unmatched junction bases: 10. Germline V gives CDR1 MNHEY, CDR2 SMNVEV (reference sequence). The CDR3 totals 14 residues. The CDR3 nucleotides read TGTGCCAGCAGCTCGGGACAGTCTACGCACATTCAGTACTTC. This sequence encodes CASSSGQSTHIQYF.

There are a few counts of this clone. This chain connects TRBV9 to TRBJ2-2, with a weak D call TRBD2 (5 bases). Trimming removed 0 bases at V and 11 bases at J, with 14 bases between. Per the germline V gene, CDR1 is SGDLS and CDR2 is YYNGEE. The CDR3 is made up of 14 amino acids. DNA of the CDR3: TGTGCCAGCAGCGTAGACGGGGTACTCGGAGAGCTGTTTTTT. Translation gives CASSVDGVLGELFF.

The J gene is TRBJ1-1, the V gene TRBV2; possible D gene TRBD1, 6 bases. The CDR3 runs 15 residues. Germline V gives CDR1 SNHLY, CDR2 FYNNEI. Trimming shortened V by 6 bases and J by 0 bases, and 14 bases separated the two germline ends. In DNA form, the CDR3 reads TGTGCCAGCAGGGAGGCCACAGGGATGAACACTGAAGCTTTCTTT. It encodes CASREATGMNTEAFF.

The V gene is TRBV7-8, the J gene TRBJ2-7, with 8 positions matching TRBD1. The CDR3 runs 15 residues. The ends lost 7 bases at V and 0 bases at J; junction bases unmatched: 8. The germline V gene encodes CDR1 SGHVS and CDR2 FQNEAQ. The CDR3 nucleotides are TGTGCCAGCATACGGGGGACAGGACACTCCTACGAGCAGTACTTC. It specifies CASIRGTGHSYEQYF.

This clone was detected only a few times. This chain joins TRBV4-2 and TRBJ2-1; D is unresolved. Germline CDR1 is LGHNA and CDR2 is YNFKEQ. V was shortened by 1 base and J by 10 bases, with 8 bases between the two germline ends. CDR3 length: 12 amino acids. This CDR3 reads CASSQGTAEQFF. CDR3 DNA: TGTGCCAGCAGCCAAGGAACGGCCGAGCAGTTCTTC.

The rearrangement joins TRBV4-3 to TRBJ2-7; D perhaps matches TRBD2 (6 bases). The length of the CDR3 is 11 residues. Germline V gene lookup returns CDR1 LGHNA and CDR2 YSLEER. Deletions cut 4 bases from V and 5 bases from J, with 6 bases between. This CDR3 reads CASSRGDEQYF. The CDR3 nucleotides read TGCGCCAGCAGCCGGGGGGACGAGCAGTACTTC.

The chain employs TRBV30 and TRBJ1-1; 8 bases line up with TRBD1. Per germline, CDR1 GTSNPN and CDR2 SVGIG (reference sequence). CDR3 size: 12 residues. V trimming: 2 bases; J trimming: 11 bases; junction bases outside the gene matches: 7. CDR3 amino acids: CAWSTEDRVAFF. As DNA, the CDR3 is TGTGCCTGGAGTACCGAGGACAGGGTTGCTTTCTTT.

The chain is built from TRBV5-1 and TRBJ2-1; no definite D call. Germline lookup yields CDR1 SGHRS and CDR2 YFSETQ. V lost 3 bases and J lost 9, with 19 bases in between. This CDR3 has 15 amino acids. CDR3 protein: CASSSNGFTGREQFF. The CDR3, as DNA: TGCGCCAGCAGCTCCAATGGATTTACTGGCCGTGAGCAGTTCTTC.

The chain carries TRBV4-1 and TRBJ2-1; 8 bases agree with TRBD2. The CDR3 totals 16 residues. V lost 1 base, J lost 6 bases, and 8 bases stayed unmatched. Per the germline V gene, CDR1 is MGHRA and CDR2 is YSYEKL. Written as DNA, the CDR3 is TGCGCCAGCAGCCAAGTGTCGGGGGGGTCTAGCAATGAGCAGTTCTTC. This sequence encodes CASSQVSGGSSNEQFF.

V and J are TRBV7-8 and TRBJ1-1, with D hard to call. This CDR3 is built from 13 residues. Germline V gene lookup returns CDR1 SGHVS and CDR2 FQNEAQ. Deletions cut 1 base from V and 0 bases from J, with 3 bases between. DNA for the CDR3: TGTGCCAGCAGCTTAGTCGTGAACACTGAAGCTTTCTTT. Translating gives CASSLVVNTEAFF. Looking up the rest from reference TRBV7-8 and TRBJ1-1 gives the full variable domain: GAGVSQSPRYKVAKRGQDVALRCDPISGHVSLFWYQQALGQGPEFLTYFQNEAQLDKSGLPSDRFFAERPEGSVSTLKIQRTQQEDSAVYLCASSLVVNTEAFFGQGTRLTVV.

The rearrangement links TRBV7-3 to TRBJ2-1, with D maybe TRBD2 (5 bases). The V end lost 5 bases, the J end lost 3 bases, and 17 bases lay between the germline ends. CDR1 and CDR2 (germline): SGHTA, FQGTGA. This CDR3 has 16 amino acids. CDR3: CASSPQLVKYYNEQFF. CDR3 bases: TGTGCCAGCAGCCCACAACTAGTAAAATACTACAATGAGCAGTTCTTC.

The table lists this clone with a count of one. The chain is built from TRBV30 and TRBJ1-5; D perhaps matches TRBD1 (5 bases). CDR1 and CDR2 from the germline V gene are GTSNPN and SVGIG (reference sequence). CDR3 length equals 15 residues. Trimming took 7 bases from V and 0 from J, leaving 16 bases between them. CDR3 amino acids: CALESGHYSNQPQHF. As DNA, the CDR3 is TGTGCCTTGGAGTCAGGGCATTATAGCAATCAGCCCCAGCATTTT.

This clone appeared a single time. The chain uses TRBV4-2 and TRBJ2-1; 13 nucleotides match TRBD2. V shed 3 bases and J 7 bases; nucleotides not matched to a gene: 6. Germline CDR1 LGHNA, CDR2 YNFKEQ. CDR3 length: 16 amino acids. This CDR3 reads CASSQGTSGIVNEQFF. The CDR3 coding sequence is TGTGCCAGCAGCCAGGGGACTAGCGGGATAGTTAATGAGCAGTTCTTC.

This clone was seen a single time. V gene TRBV19 combines with J gene TRBJ1-3, with D possibly TRBD1 on 6 matching bases. The CDR3 has 16 residues. Germline-derived CDR1 and CDR2 are LNHDA and SQIVND (reference sequence). With 4 bases removed from V and 0 bases from J, the gap between germline ends came to 13 bases. The CDR3 sequence is CASSTNRASSGNTIYF. DNA of the CDR3: TGTGCCAGTAGTACGAACAGGGCGAGCTCTGGAAACACCATATATTTT.

This clone came up once. V gene TRBV18 combines with J gene TRBJ1-1; D gene uncertain. The CDR3 covers 14 residues. The V and J ends lost 1 base and 3 bases respectively, with 9 bases between them. Germline CDR1 is KGHSH and CDR2 is LQKENI. CDR3 region: CASSPQALDTEAFF. CDR3 nucleotide sequence: TGTGCCAGCTCACCACAGGCATTGGACACTGAAGCTTTCTTT.

The chain joins TRBV6-6 to TRBJ2-3; TRBD2 matches at 12 bases. V dropped 5 bases and J dropped 2; count of bases not matched to a gene: 5. The germline V gene encodes CDR1 MNHNY and CDR2 SVGAGI (reference sequence). The CDR3 loop spans 16 amino acids. The CDR3 DNA reads as TGTGCCAGCAGTCTTAGGACTAGCGGGATCACAGATACGCAGTATTTT. Its translation: CASSLRTSGITDTQYF.

The chain employs TRBV18 and TRBJ2-5, with 9 bases lining up with TRBD2. V shed 1 base, J shed 2 bases, and the junction held 5 bases outside the gene matches. This CDR3 is built from 16 residues. The germline CDR1 and CDR2 sequences are KGHSH and LQKENI. This CDR3 is CASSPRATSGQETQYF. Here the CDR3 DNA reads TGTGCCAGCTCACCACGGGCGACTAGCGGACAAGAGACCCAGTACTTC.

This clone was picked up a small number of times. V is TRBV2 and J is TRBJ1-3, with no clear D. This CDR3 has 13 amino acids. Trimming shortened V by 8 bases and J by 1 base, and 9 bases separated the two germline ends. Germline assignment: CDR1 SNHLY and CDR2 FYNNEI. The CDR3 is CASRRYSGNTIYF. The CDR3 region has the DNA TGTGCCAGCCGCCGGTATTCTGGAAACACCATATATTTT.

This chain's CDR3 is CASSFSSSNTGELFF. DNA for the CDR3: TGTGCCAGCAGTTTCTCCAGCTCGAACACCGGGGAGCTGTTTTTT. The chain employs TRBV28 and TRBJ2-2; D gene ambiguous. V shed 3 bases and J shed 0 bases, with 8 bases lying between them. The CDR3 runs 15 residues. Per germline, CDR1 MDHEN and CDR2 SYDVKM.

The V gene is TRBV4-2, the J gene TRBJ2-4; D unresolved. Germline assignment: CDR1 LGHNA and CDR2 YNFKEQ. The CDR3 sequence is 14 residues long. Trimming pared 1 base from V and 2 bases from J, leaving 6 bases between. The CDR3 here is CASSQGGTKNIQYF. The CDR3 region has the DNA TGTGCCAGCAGCCAAGGAGGAACCAAAAACATTCAGTACTTC.

V is TRBV28 and J is TRBJ2-7, with 8 positions matching TRBD2. This CDR3 is 16 amino acids long. V was pared by 5 bases and J by 3 bases, with 12 bases of the junction left unmatched. CDR1 is MDHEN and CDR2 is SYDVKM in the germline V gene. This CDR3 is CASSPGGGGPVYEQYF. In DNA form, the CDR3 reads TGTGCCAGCAGTCCGGGAGGGGGAGGGCCTGTCTACGAGCAGTACTTC.

The chain has TRBV6-1 and TRBJ2-5; weak D call: TRBD2 (7 bases). The V end was cut by 7 bases, the J end by 2 bases, with 17 bases between. This CDR3 contains 15 residues. Germline V lookup: CDR1 MNHNS, CDR2 SASEGT. This chain's CDR3 is CASMGASGGQETQYF. The CDR3 bases are TGTGCCAGCATGGGGGCTAGCGGAGGACAAGAGACCCAGTACTTC.

This sequence joins TRBV7-3 and TRBJ1-2; 8 nucleotides agree with TRBD1. V was pared by 5 bases and J by 1 base, with 18 bases of the junction left unmatched. Per germline, CDR1 SGHTA and CDR2 FQGTGA. The CDR3 has 19 residues. The CDR3: CASSAGAGGQGGDNYGYTF. CDR3 DNA: TGTGCCAGCAGCGCAGGGGCAGGAGGACAGGGAGGGGATAACTATGGCTACACCTTC.

The chain recombines TRBV28 with TRBJ2-5; no reliable D call. CDR1 and CDR2 (germline): MDHEN, SYDVKM. The CDR3 has 13 residues. Trimming took 6 bases from V and 5 from J, leaving 13 bases between them. CDR3 nucleotide sequence: TGTGCCAGCAGCCCGGTAGTCGCGGAGACCCAGTACTTC. Translating it yields CASSPVVAETQYF.

The V gene is TRBV7-8, the J gene TRBJ1-4, with D perhaps matching TRBD1 (6 bases). Germline V CDR1 and CDR2: SGHVS, FQNEAQ. The CDR3 length is 16 residues. The V and J ends lost 7 bases and 8 bases respectively, with 23 bases between them. The CDR3 nucleotides are TGTGCCAGCACCGACCTAAATGGGGGCTTGGGAGAAAAACTGTTTTTT. It yields the protein CASTDLNGGLGEKLFF. Variable domain in full (rest from reference TRBV7-8 and TRBJ1-4): GAGVSQSPRYKVAKRGQDVALRCDPISGHVSLFWYQQALGQGPEFLTYFQNEAQLDKSGLPSDRFFAERPEGSVSTLKIQRTQQEDSAVYLCASTDLNGGLGEKLFFGSGTQLSVL.

The chain has TRBV29-1 and TRBJ2-1, with D perhaps matching TRBD2 (5 bases). The ends were cut back, 5 bases at V and 8 bases at J, with 19 bases in the middle. The CDR3 is 14 residues long. Germline CDR1 reads SQVTM; CDR2 reads ANQGSEA. This chain's CDR3 is CSVSDPGYHDEQFF. CDR3 DNA sequence: TGCAGCGTTTCCGATCCGGGATATCATGATGAGCAGTTCTTC.

This clone showed up just once. The rearrangement uses TRBV5-4 and TRBJ1-3; TRBD1 might be the D (6 bases). This CDR3 has 15 residues. Germline V CDR1 and CDR2: SGHNT, YYREEE (reference sequence). V was trimmed by 3 bases and J by 3 bases, leaving 13 bases between them. The CDR3 is CASSSGQRNGNTIYF. In DNA, the CDR3 is TGTGCCAGCAGCTCGGGACAACGAAATGGAAACACCATATATTTT. Supplemented by reference TRBV5-4 and TRBJ1-3, the full variable domain reads ETGVTQSPTHLIKTRGQQVTLRCSSQSGHNTVSWYQQALGQGPQFIFQYYREEENGRGNFPPRFSGLQFPNYSSELNVNALELDDSALYLCASSSGQRNGNTIYFGEGSWLTVV.